These T cell receptor beta chains were read from a single sample in a study of vaccination and CD4 T cells after COVID-19. TCRdb passed the PCR reads through MiXCR, listing each CDR3 protein once. The sample consists of roughly 20,000 distinct CDR3 sequences, about four fifths of them appearing once. For these TCRs, the target antigens are not known. This sample comprised CD4+ T cells from blood, cultured in vitro, obtained after SARS-CoV-2 vaccination. The source is a human donor who received a COVID-19 vaccine. CDR3s include the opening cysteine and the closing phenylalanine or tryptophan. Fields, in order: V gene, D gene, clone size, J gene, CDR3 protein, CDR3 DNA. The D gene is left open where the match is weak. Clone size is stated in some rows and not others, as once, few, many or a class when expanded.

>TRBV30|TRBD1|-|TRBJ1-2
CAWTLLGTGSGYTF
TGTGCCTGGACCCTCTTGGGGACAGGGAGCGGCTACACCTTC
>TRBV24-1|-|-|TRBJ2-3
CATGKTTGTQYF
TGTGCCACGGGTAAGACTACGGGGACGCAGTATTTT
>TRBV7-9|TRBD1|-|TRBJ2-1
CASSWTQGTEQFF
TGTGCCAGCAGCTGGACACAGGGGACGGAGCAGTTCTTC
>TRBV7-8|TRBD1|-|TRBJ2-1
CASSLTGQGANEQFF
TGTGCCAGCAGCTTAACAGGACAGGGGGCAAATGAGCAGTTCTTC
>TRBV20-1|-|-|TRBJ2-2
CSAGAGGNTGELFF
TGCAGTGCAGGGGCCGGTGGGAACACCGGGGAGCTGTTTTTT
>TRBV5-6|TRBD1|-|TRBJ1-2
CASSTGTGRGNNYGYTF
TGTGCCAGCAGCACTGGGACAGGGCGGGGTAATAACTATGGCTACACCTTC
>TRBV30|-|-|TRBJ1-1
CAWARDLTEAFF
TGTGCCTGGGCCCGGGATTTGACTGAAGCTTTCTTT
>TRBV7-9|TRBD2|-|TRBJ2-3
CASSSRRTSGGSDTQYF
TGTGCCAGCAGCTCCCGGCGGACTAGCGGGGGGTCAGATACGCAGTATTTT
>TRBV30|-|-|TRBJ2-1
CAWNGGPYNEQFF
TGTGCCTGGAATGGAGGTCCCTACAATGAGCAGTTCTTC
>TRBV20-1|TRBD1|-|TRBJ1-1
CSARTGGEATEAFF
TGCAGTGCTAGAACAGGGGGTGAGGCCACTGAAGCTTTCTTT
>TRBV5-1|TRBD2|once|TRBJ2-1
CASSLVLAGSYNEQFF
TGCGCCAGCAGCTTAGTCCTAGCGGGCTCCTACAATGAGCAGTTCTTC
>TRBV24-1|-|-|TRBJ1-1
CATRATGNTEAFF
TGTGCCACCAGAGCGACAGGGAACACTGAAGCTTTCTTT
>TRBV19|-|-|TRBJ2-2
CATGRHSQSYSPSNTGELFF
TGTGCCACGGGACGTCACTCCCAAAGTTACAGTCCATCGAACACCGGGGAGCTGTTTTTT
>TRBV7-9|-|few|TRBJ2-2
CASSRSDTGELFF
TGTGCCAGCTCCAGGAGCGACACCGGGGAGCTGTTTTTT
>TRBV27|-|-|TRBJ1-5
CASSSAGDWQPQHF
TGTGCCAGCAGTTCCGCAGGGGACTGGCAGCCCCAGCATTTT
>TRBV7-8|-|once|TRBJ2-3
CASSFLSTDTQYF
TGTGCCAGCAGCTTCCTGAGCACAGATACGCAGTATTTT
>TRBV14|TRBD2|-|TRBJ2-3
CASSQVAGGISTDTQYF
TGTGCCAGCAGCCAAGTCGCCGGGGGGATTAGCACAGATACGCAGTATTTT
>TRBV7-6|TRBD1|-|TRBJ2-2
CASSPQQGYTGELFF
TGTGCCAGCAGCCCTCAACAGGGGTACACCGGGGAGCTGTTTTTT
>TRBV24-1|TRBD1|-|TRBJ2-3
CATSTGVDTDTQYF
TGTGCCACCAGTACAGGGGTAGACACAGATACGCAGTATTTT
>TRBV7-9|TRBD1|-|TRBJ1-6
CASSSPTGVSPLHF
TGTGCCAGCAGCTCCCCGACAGGGGTTTCACCCCTCCACTTT
>TRBV5-6|-|-|TRBJ1-1
CASSPNTGLGTEAFF
TGTGCCAGCAGCCCAAATACAGGGCTGGGCACTGAAGCTTTCTTT
>TRBV6-1|-|-|TRBJ1-2
CASGAETGAVYGYTF
TGTGCCAGCGGGGCGGAGACGGGGGCGGTTTATGGCTACACCTTC
>TRBV7-9|-|-|TRBJ2-1
CASSPARDGEQFF
TGTGCCAGCAGCCCCGCGCGAGACGGAGAGCAGTTCTTC
>TRBV6-1|TRBD1|-|TRBJ1-6
CASSQTRTGSGDSPLHF
TGTGCCAGCAGTCAGACAAGGACAGGGAGCGGGGATTCACCCCTCCACTTT
>TRBV20-1|-|-|TRBJ2-3
CSGHGRATDTQYF
TGCAGCGGACACGGTAGGGCCACAGATACGCAGTATTTT
>TRBV19|-|-|TRBJ1-6
CASSIDNSPLHF
TGTGCCAGTAGTATAGATAATTCACCCCTCCACTTT
>TRBV7-8|-|-|TRBJ1-1
CASSLVGDTEAFF
TGTGCCAGCAGCTTGGTGGGAGACACTGAAGCTTTCTTT
>TRBV30|TRBD1|-|TRBJ2-3
CAWSRTGGSTDTQYF
TGTGCCTGGAGTAGGACAGGGGGTAGCACAGATACGCAGTATTTT
>TRBV7-2|-|-|TRBJ1-3
CASSSSQGPNTIYF
TGTGCCAGCAGCTCCTCTCAGGGTCCGAACACCATATATTTT
>TRBV19|TRBD1|few|TRBJ1-5
CASSKGQGNQPQHF
TGTGCCAGTAGTAAGGGACAGGGCAATCAGCCCCAGCATTTT
>TRBV20-1|TRBD1|-|TRBJ1-3
CSANPTGGAGNTIYF
TGCAGTGCTAATCCTACAGGGGGCGCTGGAAACACCATATATTTT
>TRBV6-2/TRBV6-3|TRBD2|-|TRBJ2-7
CATAASGGFHEQYF
TGTGCCACCGCAGCTAGCGGGGGGTTCCACGAGCAGTACTTC
>TRBV2|TRBD1|few|TRBJ1-2
CASSGIQGAHYGYTF
TGTGCCAGCAGTGGTATACAGGGGGCCCACTATGGCTACACCTTC
>TRBV6-1|-|-|TRBJ1-1
CASSDPKRGTIEAFF
TGTGCCAGCAGTGACCCGAAAAGGGGGACAATTGAAGCTTTCTTT
>TRBV9|-|-|TRBJ1-2
CASSPGPRPIYGYTF
TGTGCCAGCAGCCCCGGACCGCGCCCTATATATGGCTACACCTTC
>TRBV7-9|-|-|TRBJ1-2
CASSLGNYGYTF
TGTGCCAGCAGCTTAGGGAACTATGGCTACACCTTC
>TRBV5-1|-|-|TRBJ2-3
CASSPNPTDTQYF
TGCGCCAGCAGCCCAAATCCCACAGATACGCAGTATTTT